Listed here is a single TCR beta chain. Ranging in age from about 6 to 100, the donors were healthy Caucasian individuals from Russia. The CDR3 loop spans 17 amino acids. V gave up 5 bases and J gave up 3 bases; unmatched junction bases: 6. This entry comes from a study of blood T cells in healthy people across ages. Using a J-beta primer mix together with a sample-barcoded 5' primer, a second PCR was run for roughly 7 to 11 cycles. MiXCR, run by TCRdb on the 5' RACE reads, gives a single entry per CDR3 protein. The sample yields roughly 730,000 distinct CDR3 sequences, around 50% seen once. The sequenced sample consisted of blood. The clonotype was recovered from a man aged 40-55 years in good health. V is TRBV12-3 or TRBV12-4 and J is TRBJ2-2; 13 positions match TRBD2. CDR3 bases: TGTGCCAGCAGTGTATCGGGACTAGCGGGATACACCGGGGAGCTGTTTTTT. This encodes CASSVSGLAGYTGELFF.